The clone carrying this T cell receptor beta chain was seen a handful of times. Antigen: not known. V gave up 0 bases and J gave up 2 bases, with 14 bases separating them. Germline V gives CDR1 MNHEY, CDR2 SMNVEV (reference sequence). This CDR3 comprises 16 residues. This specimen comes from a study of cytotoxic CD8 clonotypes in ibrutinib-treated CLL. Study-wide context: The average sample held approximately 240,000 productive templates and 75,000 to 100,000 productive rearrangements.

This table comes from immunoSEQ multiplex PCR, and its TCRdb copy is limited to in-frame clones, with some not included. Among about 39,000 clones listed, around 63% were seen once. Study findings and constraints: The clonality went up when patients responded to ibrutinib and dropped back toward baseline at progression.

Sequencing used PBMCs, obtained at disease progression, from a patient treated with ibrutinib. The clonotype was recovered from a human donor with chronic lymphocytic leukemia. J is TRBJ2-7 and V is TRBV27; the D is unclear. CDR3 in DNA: TGTGCCAGCAGTTTATCGAGTGGCGGAGTTGCCTACGAGCAGTACTTC. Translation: CASSLSSGGVAYEQYF.